Below, one T cell receptor (beta chain) is given with its context. This sample is part of a study of shared T cell receptors in the human thymus. There are 14 residues in the CDR3. Germline CDR1 and CDR2: MGHRA and YSYEKL. Trimming took off 4 bases at V and 2 bases at J, with 12 bases between the two ends. Method: immunoSEQ multiplex PCR; TCRdb's copy keeps in-frame clones and lacks some. The table has about 660,000 clones, over 75% seen once; the top ten hold 0.008% to 0.011%. This sample was also put to use in a study of human thymus T cells.

The specimen sequenced was thymocytes. The chain has TRBV4-1 and TRBJ2-7, with D possibly being TRBD1 (6 bases). The clonotype originates from a boy younger than two with a congenital heart defect. The CDR3 sequence: CASSRWDTPYEQYF. CDR3 in DNA: TGCGCCAGCAGCCGGTGGGACACCCCCTACGAGCAGTACTTC.